The source of this TCR beta chain is a study of blood T cells in healthy people across ages. The study's findings and limits: Older age went with lower TCR beta diversity per million T cells, in a roughly linear way.

Combining a sample-barcoded 5' primer with a J-beta primer mix, a second PCR ran for about 7 to 11 cycles. From the 5' RACE reads, TCRdb called clonotypes with MiXCR, one entry per CDR3 protein. The table has 1.2 million to 1.5 million distinct CDR3 sequences, about 43% seen once; the top ten hold roughly 7.9%. This clonotype appeared once. What it binds is not known. This CDR3 region has 11 residues. Germline values: CDR1 DFQATT, CDR2 SNEGSKA (reference sequence). This receptor was taken from a woman under 30 in good health. Sequencing used blood. V is TRBV20-1 and J is TRBJ2-5; no reliable D call. The J call could be wrong; TRBJ2-4 is a better fit for the DNA end. DNA for the CDR3: TGCAGTGTAGGCAGGAAAGACATTCAGTACTTC. Its translation: CSVGRKDIQYF.